The 16 T cell receptor beta chains presented below share a single source sample, sequenced in a study of blood T cell repertoires in COVID-19 (dated by TCRdb to 2019 to 2021). The method behind the library was the immunoSEQ multiplex PCR assay. TCRdb holds this immuneACCESS table with in-frame rearrangements only. Some clones are missing; in checked studies, unresolved V genes explain under half, and the rest has no known cause. The sample table records tens of thousands of clones; more than 60% of these occur just once. Of the sample, roughly 28% is held by the ten largest clones. Sequenced input: peripheral blood. The origin of the receptors is a woman in her seventies with acute or convalescent COVID-19.

This clone was counted only a few times. The rearrangement joins TRBV6-5 to TRBJ1-2; no clear D. Trimming took off 7 bases at V and 3 bases at J, with 9 bases between the two ends. Germline V gene lookup returns CDR1 MNHEY and CDR2 SVGAGI. The CDR3 contains 12 residues. CDR3 protein: CASTPRDYGYTF. Written as DNA, the CDR3 is TGTGCCAGCACCCCCCGGGACTATGGCTACACCTTC.

This clone was counted between two and nine times. This sequence joins TRBV5-1 and TRBJ2-1, with unresolved D. In germline, CDR1 is SGHRS, CDR2 YFSETQ. The CDR3 length is 14 residues. The germline V and J ends were trimmed by 0 bases and 9 bases, with 13 bases remaining between them. CDR3: CASSLGRPNTEQFF. For the CDR3, the DNA is TGCGCCAGCAGCTTGGGGAGACCGAACACTGAGCAGTTCTTC.

This clone was detected once. The chain links TRBV5-4 to TRBJ2-3; tentatively, D is TRBD2 (6 bases). The germline gives CDR1 SGHNT, CDR2 YYREEE (reference sequence). The CDR3 spans 16 residues. The germline V and J ends were trimmed by 5 bases and 4 bases, with 20 bases remaining between them. As DNA, the CDR3 is TGTGCCAGCAGTTCAGGAGGGGTCCCGAGGGCAGATACGCAGTATTTT. Residues: CASSSGGVPRADTQYF.

The rearrangement links TRBV20-1 to TRBJ1-1; possible D gene TRBD1, 5 bases. The length of the CDR3 is 15 residues. V was shortened by 3 bases and J by 0 bases, with 14 bases between the two germline ends. Looked up from germline, CDR1 is DFQATT and CDR2 is SNEGSKA (reference sequence). This chain's CDR3 is CSASTEQEMNTEAFF. The CDR3 coding sequence is TGCAGTGCTAGTACGGAACAGGAGATGAACACTGAAGCTTTCTTT.

V and J are TRBV5-5 and TRBJ1-1; D is uncertain. This CDR3 is 14 amino acids long. V lost 0 bases and J lost 1, with 7 bases in between. Germline V gives CDR1 SGHKS, CDR2 YYEKEE (reference sequence). CDR3 amino acids: CASSLVRENTEAFF. In DNA, the CDR3 is TGTGCCAGCAGCTTGGTTCGGGAGAACACTGAAGCTTTCTTT.

The rearrangement joins TRBV29-1 to TRBJ1-1, with D possibly matching TRBD1 (5 bases). V lost 4 bases and J lost 0, with 9 bases in between. The germline CDR1 and CDR2 sequences are SQVTM and ANQGSEA. The CDR3 length is 13 residues. CDR3 protein: CSVGSRVNTEAFF. DNA of the CDR3: TGCAGCGTTGGGTCCAGGGTGAACACTGAAGCTTTCTTT.

The V gene is TRBV3-1 (or the pseudogene TRBV3-2), the J gene TRBJ2-3; D might be TRBD2 (5 bases). V dropped 0 bases and J dropped 5 bases, with 12 bases sitting between them. Per the germline V gene, CDR1 is LGHDT and CDR2 is YNNKEL (reference sequence). This CDR3 is built from 15 residues. The CDR3 here is CASSQEGLAIDTQYF. For the CDR3, the DNA is TGTGCCAGCAGCCAAGAAGGGCTAGCAATAGATACGCAGTATTTT.

The chain combines TRBV19 with TRBJ2-1; 9 bases agree with TRBD1. This CDR3 is built from 16 residues. V trimming: 4 bases; J trimming: 9 bases; junction bases outside the gene matches: 13. Germline V lookup: CDR1 LNHDA, CDR2 SQIVND (reference sequence). CDR3 in DNA: TGTGCCAGTAGTACAAACTCACCGGGACAGGGCAGTGAGCAGTTCTTC. The encoded protein is CASSTNSPGQGSEQFF.

This clone turned up a few times. This chain links TRBV2 with TRBJ1-5; D is uncertain. The V and J ends lost 3 bases and 0 bases respectively, with 6 bases between them. The CDR3 runs 14 residues. Germline CDR1 is SNHLY and CDR2 is FYNNEI. CDR3 region: CASSDADSNQPQHF. As DNA, the CDR3 is TGTGCCAGCAGTGATGCAGATAGCAATCAGCCCCAGCATTTT.

This chain connects TRBV19 to TRBJ1-2, with 8 bases identical to TRBD1. This CDR3 region has 12 residues. V trimming: 7 bases; J trimming: 14 bases; junction bases outside the gene matches: 12. Germline lookup yields CDR1 LNHDA and CDR2 SQIVND (reference sequence). CDR3 in DNA: TGTGCCAGTACCGGGACAGGCGTCCGTGTTACCTTC. Residues: CASTGTGVRVTF.

The chain links TRBV7-9 to TRBJ2-1; a weak D match, TRBD2 (6 bases). CDR1 is SEHNR, CDR2 FQNEAQ, per germline (reference sequence). The V gene lost 6 bases and the J gene lost 4 bases, with 16 bases spanning the gap. The CDR3 is 15 amino acids. As DNA, the CDR3 is TGTGCCAGCAGATTGACCGGGACTGCGTACAATGAGCAGTTCTTC. This encodes CASRLTGTAYNEQFF.

The sample holds a few counts of this clone. V and J are TRBV28 and TRBJ1-5; 11 positions agree with TRBD1. The length of the CDR3 is 17 residues. Germline CDR1 MDHEN, CDR2 SYDVKM. With 5 bases clipped from V and 5 bases from J, the junction kept 11 bases outside the gene matches. CDR3 sequence (DNA): TGTGCCAGCAGTACCAGACGGACAGGGGGCCCCGATCAGCCCCAGCATTTT. Protein: CASSTRRTGGPDQPQHF.

The chain is built from TRBV28 and TRBJ2-7, with 9 bases aligning to TRBD2. Losses at the gene ends were 6 bases for V and 0 bases for J; bases not matched to a gene: 6. The CDR3 length is 15 residues. Germline V lookup: CDR1 MDHEN, CDR2 SYDVKM. The chain's CDR3 is CASSPRREGSYEQYF. The CDR3, as DNA: TGTGCCAGCAGCCCTCGGCGGGAGGGCTCCTACGAGCAGTACTTC.

This chain joins TRBV4-2 and TRBJ1-2; tentative D call: TRBD1 (6 bases). V lost 0 bases and J 6 bases, leaving 23 bases between the germline ends. The length of the CDR3 is 18 residues. CDR1 is LGHNA, CDR2 YNFKEQ, per germline. CDR3 bases: TGTGCCAGCAGCCAAGATCGAACCGGGACACATACTTTGCATGGCTACACCTTC. It is translated as CASSQDRTGTHTLHGYTF.

The chain is built from TRBV6-6 and TRBJ1-4; 9 bases are shared with TRBD1. This CDR3 is built from 15 residues. Germline V lookup: CDR1 MNHNY, CDR2 SVGAGI (reference sequence). The V and J ends lost 6 bases and 8 bases, in that order; junction bases with no gene match: 10. CDR3 in amino acids: CASRGGTGGWEKLFF. Written as DNA, the CDR3 is TGTGCCAGCAGAGGGGGTACAGGGGGCTGGGAAAAACTGTTTTTT.

The V gene is TRBV9, the J gene TRBJ2-1, with D perhaps matching TRBD1 (5 bases). Trimming removed 3 bases from V and 9 bases from J, with 13 bases in between. This CDR3 is 13 amino acids long. CDR1 is SGDLS, CDR2 YYNGEE, per germline. The CDR3 loop reads CASSADLRGEQFF. The CDR3 nucleotides read TGTGCCAGCAGCGCCGACCTAAGGGGTGAGCAGTTCTTC.